This T cell receptor beta chain emerged from a study of blood T cell repertoires in COVID-19. Study context: Samples came from the United States, Italy and Spain, spanning acute and convalescent COVID-19. Sources were T cells, B-cell-depleted T cells, or PBMCs; the material itself was cDNA or gDNA.

As originally analysed: It was from reference gene primer amplification that nucleated cell counts were estimated. Some clones are missing from TCRdb's copy, which holds only in-frame ones; the method was immunoSEQ multiplex PCR. That table furnishes V, J and clone size, whereas the DNA furnished D and trimming. The sample comprises about 280,000 clones, 85% to 90% of which are singletons, and less than 15% rests with the top ten. The CDR3 spans 14 residues. Germline-derived CDR1 and CDR2 are SGDLS and YYNGEE. Trimming cost V 2 bases and J 3 bases, with 8 bases left between them. This clone was observed a single time.

This chain uses TRBV9 with TRBJ2-2; no firm D call. Sequencing was done on a sample of peripheral blood. The receptor was derived from a human donor in a cohort sampled during active COVID-19. CDR3 bases: TGTGCCAGCAGCGTGTCTGCGGACACCGGGGAGCTGTTTTTT. Amino acids: CASSVSADTGELFF. Full variable domain (missing parts from reference TRBV9 and TRBJ2-2): DSGVTQTPKHLITATGQRVTLRCSPRSGDLSVYWYQQSLDQGLQFLIQYYNGEERAKGNILERFSAQQFPDLHSELNLSSLELGDSALYFCASSVSADTGELFFGEGSRLTVL.